Only a few counts were recorded for the clone carrying this T cell receptor (beta chain). V lost 6 bases and J lost 7, with 18 bases in between. The CDR3 runs to 15 residues. Germline V gives CDR1 MNHEY, CDR2 SVGEGT. MiXCR, run by TCRdb on the 5' RACE reads, gives a single entry per CDR3 protein. The sample has hundreds of thousands of distinct CDR3 sequences, roughly 7% seen once. The sample comes from a study of identical twins. The same data also went into a second study, on yellow fever vaccine responses in identical twins.

The chain joins TRBV6-2 or TRBV6-3 to TRBJ2-2; a weak D match, TRBD1 (6 bases). The TCR sequence derives from a woman aged 18-29 years in good health. Material for sequencing was memory (CD45RO+) T cells sorted from blood. The CDR3 region has the DNA TGTGCCAGCAGGCGGACCAGCAGGGGTGTCGGGGAGCTGTTTTTT. Translating it yields CASRRTSRGVGELFF.